This T cell receptor beta chain was observed in a study of T cells in Graves' hyperthyroidism and ophthalmopathy. Germline-derived CDR1 and CDR2 are KGHDR and SFDVKD. The CDR3 is made up of 15 amino acids. Germline trimming cut 2 bases from V and 5 bases from J; bases unmatched to any gene: 6. TCR beta CDR3 regions were amplified from RNA. Using the HTBI primer set, a first-round RT-PCR was run on the TCR CDR3. MiXCR, applied by TCRdb to the multiplex PCR reads, yields one record per CDR3 protein. The table includes 400,000 to 600,000 distinct CDR3 sequences, 20% to 25% detected once. Findings and caveats of the study: From stable hyperthyroidism, ophthalmopathy was set apart by a 13 V-J model.

Isolation of PBMCs was performed on 8 to 10 ml fresh peripheral blood. This clonotype was counted at least ten times. Its antigen is currently unknown. The V call is TRBV24-1, the J call TRBJ1-2; TRBD1 agrees at 8 bases. This TCR was recovered from a man in his late teens or twenties with Graves' hyperthyroidism. The sample taken for sequencing was blood. CDR3 DNA sequence: TGTGCCACCAGTGATTCCCGGGACAGGATTTATGGCTACACCTTC. Its translation is CATSDSRDRIYGYTF.